Listed below are T cell receptor beta chains from one sample, sequenced in a study of blood T cell repertoires in COVID-19. Produced via immunoSEQ multiplex PCR; TCRdb's table is partial and in-frame only. The repertoire holds about 140,000 clones, with 80% to 90% as singletons. Sample: PBMCs or T cells enriched from blood (not recorded which). These receptors were obtained from a man aged 60 to 69 who had recovered from COVID-19. Both conserved end residues are part of each CDR3. D genes are given only for firm matches. Expanded clones get a size class; other rows say once, few or many, or leave the size out.

V gene	D gene	J gene	clone size	CDR3 protein	CDR3 DNA
TRBV27	TRBD2	TRBJ2-1	.	CASRTSVRNANEQFF	TGTGCCAGCAGGACTAGCGTCCGAAATGCGAATGAGCAGTTCTTC
TRBV6-1	TRBD1	TRBJ2-7	.	CASSERQGGSSYEQYF	TGTGCCAGCAGTGAAAGACAGGGGGGGAGCTCCTACGAGCAGTACTTC
TRBV28	.	TRBJ2-7	.	CASSLGLLSYEQYF	TGTGCCAGCAGTCTGGGACTGCTGTCCTACGAGCAGTACTTC
TRBV19	.	TRBJ2-1	.	CASSINRVGEQFF	TGTGCCAGTAGTATCAACAGGGTGGGGGAGCAGTTCTTC
TRBV4-1	.	TRBJ1-5	.	CASSQHGSQPQHF	TGCGCCAGCAGCCAACATGGCAGTCAGCCCCAGCATTTT
TRBV5-4	.	TRBJ2-5	.	CASSSPGQNGVRETQYF	TGTGCCAGCAGCTCACCGGGACAAAACGGGGTGCGGGAGACCCAGTACTTC
TRBV9	TRBD2	TRBJ2-1	.	CASSVGEGHNYNEQFF	TGTGCCAGCAGCGTAGGGGAGGGGCATAACTACAATGAGCAGTTCTTC
TRBV5-4	.	TRBJ1-4	.	CASSLGANEKLFF	TGTGCCAGCAGCTTGGGAGCTAATGAAAAACTGTTTTTT
TRBV27	TRBD2	TRBJ2-2	.	CASLGDGRDTGELFF	TGTGCCAGCTTGGGGGACGGGAGGGACACCGGGGAGCTGTTTTTT
TRBV3-1/TRBV3-2	.	TRBJ2-1	.	CASSQLSHEQFF	TGTGCCAGCAGCCAGTTGAGCCATGAGCAGTTCTTC
TRBV18	TRBD1	TRBJ2-7	.	CASSGQATYEQYF	TGTGCCAGCTCAGGACAGGCAACCTACGAGCAGTACTTC
TRBV12-2	.	TRBJ1-5	few	CASCLAGQGDQPQHF	TGTGCAAGTTGCTTAGCGGGCCAGGGGGATCAGCCCCAGCATTTT
TRBV29-1	.	TRBJ1-2	.	CSVAPGVLGYGYTF	TGCAGCGTTGCGCCAGGGGTCCTAGGCTATGGCTACACCTTC
TRBV3-1/TRBV3-2	.	TRBJ1-2	.	CASSQDAGSYYGYTF	TGTGCCAGCAGCCAAGATGCGGGGTCCTACTATGGCTACACCTTC
TRBV30	.	TRBJ1-5	.	CAWTRGQINQPQHF	TGTGCCTGGACGCGGGGGCAAATAAATCAGCCCCAGCATTTT
TRBV18	TRBD2	TRBJ2-7	.	CASSPSSGGYEQYF	TGTGCCAGCTCACCATCCTCCGGGGGGTACGAGCAGTACTTC
TRBV3-1/TRBV3-2	.	TRBJ1-2	.	CASSQSLGYGYTF	TGTGCCAGCAGCCAGTCCCTAGGCTATGGCTACACCTTC
TRBV10-2	.	TRBJ2-7	.	CASGALVDEQYF	TGCGCCAGCGGAGCCCTTGTTGACGAGCAGTACTTC
TRBV7-9	TRBD1	TRBJ2-7	.	CASSSGQGSSYEQYF	TGTGCCAGCAGCTCAGGACAGGGGAGCTCCTACGAGCAGTACTTC
TRBV30	.	TRBJ1-2	.	CAWSPSGTAAGGYTF	TGTGCCTGGAGCCCCTCGGGGACTGCCGCGGGTGGCTACACCTTC
TRBV27	TRBD2	TRBJ2-7	once	CASSLMREAYEQYF	TGTGCCAGCAGTTTAATGCGGGAGGCCTACGAGCAGTACTTC
TRBV5-6	TRBD2	TRBJ2-2	.	CASSLSGVAGELFF	TGTGCCAGCAGCTTGAGCGGGGTTGCCGGGGAGCTGTTTTTT
TRBV9	TRBD2	TRBJ2-7	.	CASSVGSSGGGEQYF	TGTGCCAGCAGCGTAGGAAGTAGCGGGGGAGGGGAGCAGTACTTC
TRBV4-1	TRBD2	TRBJ2-1	.	CASSQLGGRGGGNEQFF	TGCGCCAGCAGCCAACTCGGCGGGCGGGGGGGAGGCAATGAGCAGTTCTTC
TRBV5-6	TRBD2	TRBJ2-7	.	CASAGRGRPLDEQYF	TGTGCCAGCGCAGGGAGGGGTAGGCCGCTTGACGAGCAGTACTTC
TRBV6-5	.	TRBJ1-1	.	CASTLERNTEAFF	TGTGCCAGCACGCTGGAGCGGAACACTGAAGCTTTCTTT
TRBV5-4	.	TRBJ2-1	.	CASSFTRTEQFF	TGTGCCAGCAGCTTTACAAGAACTGAGCAGTTCTTC
TRBV19	.	TRBJ1-6	once	CATRDKGTNSPLHF	TGTGCCACCCGGGACAAGGGAACTAATTCACCCCTCCACTTT
TRBV5-6	.	TRBJ1-1	.	CASSLLQLMNTEAFF	TGTGCCAGCAGCTTATTACAGCTGATGAACACTGAAGCTTTCTTT
TRBV6-4	TRBD1	TRBJ2-3	.	CASSPGTGGDTQYF	TGTGCCAGCAGTCCCGGGACAGGCGGCGATACGCAGTATTTT
TRBV11-2	.	TRBJ2-7	.	CASSLVTRGDTYEQYF	TGTGCCAGCAGCTTAGTTACCAGGGGGGATACCTACGAGCAGTACTTC
TRBV5-6	TRBD1	TRBJ1-1	.	CASSPRQGTEAFF	TGTGCCAGCAGCCCCCGACAGGGTACTGAAGCTTTCTTT
TRBV27	TRBD1	TRBJ2-2	.	CASSSQGWGPGELFF	TGTGCCAGCAGTTCACAGGGGTGGGGACCCGGGGAGCTGTTTTTT
TRBV5-5	.	TRBJ2-7	once	CASSLGLARRSYEQYF	TGTGCCAGCAGCTTGGGTCTAGCGAGACGCTCCTACGAGCAGTACTTC
TRBV5-1	TRBD1	TRBJ2-2	.	CASRPLQGVGELFF	TGCGCCAGCAGACCGTTACAGGGGGTCGGGGAGCTGTTTTTT
TRBV28	TRBD1	TRBJ2-7	.	CASTRDSSYEQYF	TGTGCCAGCACCAGGGACAGCTCCTACGAGCAGTACTTC
TRBV6-5	.	TRBJ2-3	once	CASSTGTGTDTQYF	TGTGCCAGCAGTACAGGGACCGGCACAGATACGCAGTATTTT
TRBV5-1	.	TRBJ2-7	once	CASSFYATGSYEQYF	TGCGCCAGCAGCTTTTACGCGACGGGCTCCTACGAGCAGTACTTC
TRBV30	.	TRBJ1-4	.	CAWSVRGAGNEKLFF	TGTGCCTGGAGTGTACGGGGGGCAGGGAACGAAAAACTGTTTTTT
TRBV9	TRBD1	TRBJ2-7	.	CASSASRDRDPYEQYF	TGTGCCAGCAGCGCTTCCCGGGACAGAGACCCCTACGAGCAGTACTTC
TRBV7-9	TRBD2	TRBJ2-1	.	CASSSSGNHNEQFF	TGTGCCAGCAGTTCTAGCGGGAACCACAATGAGCAGTTCTTC
TRBV7-8	TRBD1	TRBJ1-5	.	CASSLVKGARNQPQHF	TGTGCCAGCAGCTTAGTGAAGGGGGCGCGCAATCAGCCCCAGCATTTT
TRBV6-2/TRBV6-3	.	TRBJ2-7	.	CASSYSDQGNEQYF	TGTGCCAGCAGTTACTCGGACCAGGGAAACGAGCAGTACTTC
TRBV3-1/TRBV3-2	.	TRBJ2-7	.	CASSHRGLEQNEQYF	TGTGCCAGCAGCCATCGAGGACTGGAACAGAACGAGCAGTACTTC
TRBV15	TRBD1	TRBJ1-1	.	CATSSRQGGRTEAFF	TGTGCCACCAGCAGTAGACAGGGGGGTAGAACTGAAGCTTTCTTT
TRBV15	TRBD2	TRBJ2-1	once	CATSRGAGVINEQFF	TGTGCCACCAGCAGAGGAGCGGGAGTGATCAATGAGCAGTTCTTC
TRBV27	.	TRBJ2-3	.	CASRDSVADTQYF	TGTGCCAGCAGAGATTCAGTCGCAGATACGCAGTATTTT